These 27 T cell receptor beta chains share one sample of origin, sequenced in a study of blood T cell repertoires in COVID-19. The data were produced by immunoSEQ multiplex PCR, yet TCRdb's version contains in-frame clones alone and is incomplete. The top ten hold about 8.6% of the sample, which has roughly 270,000 clones, roughly 86% seen once. The sample comprised peripheral blood. The receptors here all came from a man between 18 and 29 years old with active or convalescent COVID-19.

For this clone: Different DNA sequences within this sample yield the same CDR3. The chain recombines TRBV9 with TRBJ2-3; 7 nucleotides agree with TRBD2. CDR1 is SGDLS, CDR2 YYNGEE, per germline. V was clipped by 0 bases and J by 1 base; unmatched bases: 2. CDR3 size: 15 residues. This CDR3 is CASSVGAGGTDTQYF. CDR3 DNA sequence: TGTGCCAGCAGCGTAGGTGCGGGGGGCACAGATACGCAGTATTTT.

The V and J genes are TRBV13 and TRBJ2-5, with TRBD2 identical over 8 bases. Trimming removed 11 bases from V and 2 bases from J; junction bases left unmatched: 10. The CDR3 is made up of 14 amino acids. Germline V lookup: CDR1 PRHDT, CDR2 FYEKMQ (reference sequence). The CDR3 sequence: CASREAGEQETQYF. As DNA, the CDR3 is TGTGCCTCTCGGGAAGCGGGGGAGCAAGAGACCCAGTACTTC.

The rearrangement uses TRBV5-4 and TRBJ2-1; tentatively, D is TRBD1 (5 bases). The germline V gene encodes CDR1 SGHNT and CDR2 YYREEE (reference sequence). This CDR3 region has 15 residues. V lost 2 bases and J 6 bases, leaving 15 bases between the germline ends. CDR3 protein: CASSFGKGLSNEQFF. DNA for the CDR3: TGTGCCAGCAGCTTTGGTAAGGGGCTGAGCAATGAGCAGTTCTTC.

The chain combines TRBV24-1 with TRBJ2-5; D is perhaps TRBD1 (6 bases). CDR3 length: 16 residues. V lost 0 bases and J 1 base, leaving 11 bases between the germline ends. The germline V gene has CDR1 KGHDR and CDR2 SFDVKD. As DNA, the CDR3 is TGTGCCACCAGTGATTTGTCATCGACAGGCCAAGAGACCCAGTACTTC. Protein: CATSDLSSTGQETQYF.

The J gene is TRBJ1-5, the V gene TRBV5-6, with D possibly being TRBD1 (6 bases). Germline V gene sequence: CDR1 SGHDT, CDR2 YYEEEE. The CDR3 sequence is 17 residues long. V was clipped by 4 bases and J by 0 bases, with 17 bases between them. The CDR3: CASSNFWTDNSNQPQHF. CDR3 bases: TGTGCCAGCAGCAACTTCTGGACAGATAATAGCAATCAGCCCCAGCATTTT.

The chain combines TRBV5-1 with TRBJ1-1; D perhaps matches TRBD1 (5 bases). Germline CDR1 reads SGHRS; CDR2 reads YFSETQ. The CDR3 loop spans 17 amino acids. V lost 0 bases and J 1 base, leaving 16 bases between the germline ends. CDR3 in amino acids: CASSLATLGPRNTEAFF. The CDR3 nucleotides are TGCGCCAGCAGCTTGGCTACTTTGGGGCCTCGGAACACTGAAGCTTTCTTT.

This clone was recorded only once. The chain is built from TRBV5-1 and TRBJ1-1; no definite D call. V lost 4 bases to trimming and J lost 0 bases, with 10 bases between them. Germline-derived CDR1 and CDR2 are SGHRS and YFSETQ. The length of the CDR3 is 14 residues. The CDR3 here is CASSLVHLNTEAFF. The DNA for the CDR3 is TGCGCCAGCAGCCTCGTACACCTGAACACTGAAGCTTTCTTT.

This clone was recorded once. This sequence joins TRBV27 and TRBJ2-7; TRBD1 matches 10 bases. This CDR3 has 13 amino acids. Germline CDR1 is MNHEY and CDR2 is SMNVEV (reference sequence). Trimming at V came to 6 bases and at J to 6 bases, leaving 5 bases not matched to a gene. The CDR3 nucleotides read TGTGCCAGCAGAGGACAGGGGGTAATCGAGCAGTACTTC. This translates into CASRGQGVIEQYF.

J is TRBJ1-1 and V is TRBV18; D may be TRBD1 (6 bases). Trimming took off 4 bases at V and 1 base at J, with 13 bases between the two ends. Germline values: CDR1 KGHSH, CDR2 LQKENI. This CDR3 has 15 residues. Here the CDR3 reads CASSLSTTGNTEAFF. DNA for the CDR3: TGTGCCAGCTCACTATCAACGACAGGGAACACTGAAGCTTTCTTT.

Details on this clone: Distinct nucleotide sequences in the sample also encode this CDR3. V usage is TRBV12-3 or TRBV12-4 and J usage is TRBJ2-5; D gene ambiguous. V was cut by 3 bases and J by 5 bases, with 4 bases left in between. CDR3 size: 11 residues. The CDR3 protein is CASSFRETQYF. CDR3 nucleotides: TGTGCCAGCAGTTTCCGGGAGACCCAGTACTTC.

This clone was counted once. The V call is TRBV5-1, the J call TRBJ1-1; D is possibly TRBD1 (6 bases). V lost 6 bases and J 1 base, leaving 13 bases between the germline ends. Germline CDR1 and CDR2: SGHRS and YFSETQ. The CDR3 spans 14 residues. The CDR3 DNA follows: TGCGCCAGCACGCCGGGCAGGGGGAACACTGAAGCTTTCTTT. Translating it yields CASTPGRGNTEAFF.

This chain links TRBV14 with TRBJ1-1; D possibly corresponds to TRBD1 (5 bases). The germline CDR1 and CDR2 sequences are SGHDN and FVKESK. The CDR3 is 15 amino acids. V lost 2 bases to trimming and J lost 0 bases, with 10 bases between them. The CDR3 DNA sequence: TGTGCCAGCAGCCAATACCCAGGGCTGAACACTGAAGCTTTCTTT. It specifies CASSQYPGLNTEAFF.

This clone was observed once. One end of the junction is discordant with germline, which a read error may explain. V gene TRBV14 combines with J gene TRBJ2-3; D might be TRBD1 (5 bases). Germline CDR1 reads SGHDN; CDR2 reads FVKESK. CDR3 length: 13 residues. The DNA of the CDR3 is TGTGCCAGCAGACAAGGGGCCACAGATACGCAGTATTTT. Its translation is CASRQGATDTQYF.

The V and J genes are TRBV9 and TRBJ1-2; weak D call: TRBD1 (5 bases). The V gene lost 3 bases and the J gene lost 0 bases, with 9 bases spanning the gap. Germline values: CDR1 SGDLS, CDR2 YYNGEE. The CDR3 extends over 14 amino acids. The CDR3: CASSEGYANYGYTF. CDR3 DNA: TGTGCCAGCAGCGAGGGGTATGCTAACTATGGCTACACCTTC.

The V gene is TRBV27, the J gene TRBJ2-5; 9 bases are a match to TRBD1. This CDR3 is 15 amino acids long. Per the germline V gene, CDR1 is MNHEY and CDR2 is SMNVEV (reference sequence). V was clipped by 5 bases and J by 5 bases; unmatched bases: 9. CDR3 sequence (DNA): TGTGCCAGCAGTCTACCGGACAGGGGTGGGGAGACCCAGTACTTC. Its translation: CASSLPDRGGETQYF.

The chain carries TRBV10-3 and TRBJ1-1; tentative D call: TRBD1 (6 bases). This CDR3 is 13 amino acids long. Germline V gene lookup returns CDR1 ENHRY and CDR2 SYGVKD. The germline V and J ends were trimmed by 0 bases and 7 bases, with 9 bases remaining between them. The CDR3 spells CAISESRTDEAFF. CDR3 nucleotides: TGTGCCATCAGTGAGTCCAGGACAGATGAAGCTTTCTTT.

This clone was detected only once. This sequence joins TRBV27 and TRBJ1-6; 8 nucleotides align to TRBD1. This CDR3 comprises 17 residues. Germline values: CDR1 MNHEY, CDR2 SMNVEV (reference sequence). V lost 6 bases and J lost 5; bases outside the gene matches: 12. The CDR3, as DNA: TGTGCCAGCAGCCCAGCAGGACAGGGAACAGATAATTCACCCCTCCACTTT. It encodes CASSPAGQGTDNSPLHF.

This rearrangement joins TRBV5-8 to TRBJ1-2; no clear D. The V gene's germline CDR1 is SGHTS and CDR2 YDEGEE. This CDR3 contains 13 residues. The V gene lost 2 bases and the J gene lost 5 bases, with 10 bases spanning the gap. This chain's CDR3 is CASSLAKNYGYTF. DNA for the CDR3: TGTGCCAGCAGCTTAGCTAAGAATTATGGCTACACCTTC. The whole variable domain, filled in from reference TRBV5-8 and TRBJ1-2, reads EAGVTQSPTHLIKTRGQQATLRCSPISGHTSVYWYQQALGLGLQFLLWYDEGEERNRGNFPPRFSGRQFPNYSSELNVNALELEDSALYLCASSLAKNYGYTFGSGTRLTVV.

The J gene is TRBJ2-1, the V gene TRBV18, with 7 bases fitting TRBD1. Trimming at V came to 1 base and at J to 4 bases, leaving 7 bases not matched to a gene. Germline V gene data show CDR1 as KGHSH and CDR2 as LQKENI. CDR3 size: 16 residues. The CDR3 bases are TGTGCCAGCTCACCACGACAGGGATCCAGGTACAATGAGCAGTTCTTC. Translating gives CASSPRQGSRYNEQFF.

This rearrangement joins TRBV6-5 to TRBJ2-5; 7 bases align to TRBD2. Germline CDR1 and CDR2: MNHEY and SVGAGI. Losses at the gene ends were 2 bases for V and 3 bases for J; bases not matched to a gene: 3. The CDR3 is 14 residues long. CDR3 bases: TGTGCCAGCAGTTACCTCGGGACTAAAGAGACCCAGTACTTC. Translating gives CASSYLGTKETQYF.

The rearrangement links TRBV5-4 to TRBJ1-4; no clear D. CDR1 SGHNT and CDR2 YYREEE come from the germline V gene (reference sequence). Trimming removed 4 bases from V and 7 bases from J, with 23 bases in between. The CDR3 sequence is 17 residues long. The CDR3 DNA follows: TGTGCCAGCAGCCCGGCGGGGAACCCAATGGATGCTGAAAAACTGTTTTTT. Residues: CASSPAGNPMDAEKLFF. The whole variable domain, filled in from reference TRBV5-4 and TRBJ1-4, reads ETGVTQSPTHLIKTRGQQVTLRCSSQSGHNTVSWYQQALGQGPQFIFQYYREEENGRGNFPPRFSGLQFPNYSSELNVNALELDDSALYLCASSPAGNPMDAEKLFFGSGTQLSVL.

The rearrangement joins TRBV19 to TRBJ2-7; 7 bases line up with TRBD1. Germline values: CDR1 LNHDA, CDR2 SQIVND (reference sequence). Trimming at V came to 4 bases and at J to 2 bases, leaving 11 bases not matched to a gene. The CDR3 has 16 amino acids. This CDR3 is CASSRGNRGRTYEQYF. Written as DNA, the CDR3 is TGTGCCAGTAGTAGGGGAAACAGGGGCCGGACCTACGAGCAGTACTTC. The whole variable domain, remainder taken from reference TRBV19 and TRBJ2-7, is DGGITQSPKYLFRKEGQNVTLSCEQNLNHDAMYWYRQDPGQGLRLIYYSQIVNDFQKGDIAEGYSVSREKKESFPLTVTSAQKNPTAFYLCASSRGNRGRTYEQYFGPGTRLTVT.

Of note for this clone: In this CDR3 the conserved last residue, phenylalanine or tryptophan, is missing, so a read error is likely. The limits of the CDR3 on the DNA are not certain, so only TCRdb's listed CDR3 is given. The chain joins TRBV4-1 to TRBJ2-6; the table's D call of TRBD1 was not tested on the DNA. The germline CDR1 and CDR2 sequences are MGHRA and YSYEKL. The CDR3 adds up to 10 amino acids, both ends counted. CDR3 sequence reads: CASSQVRAGV.

The chain joins TRBV7-9 to TRBJ2-5; TRBD2 agrees at 10 bases. V shed 1 base and J 4 bases; nucleotides not matched to a gene: 9. Germline assignment: CDR1 SEHNR and CDR2 FQNEAQ (reference sequence). The CDR3 contains 17 residues. The CDR3 sequence is CASSLGSSGGRIETQYF. The DNA for the CDR3 is TGTGCCAGCAGCTTAGGTTCTAGCGGGGGTCGGATAGAGACCCAGTACTTC.

This chain links TRBV7-9 with TRBJ1-2; TRBD1 matches at 10 bases. Germline CDR1 SEHNR, CDR2 FQNEAQ (reference sequence). CDR3 length: 16 amino acids. The V segment lost 5 bases and the J segment 2 bases; nucleotides outside the gene matches: 8. The CDR3 nucleotides are TGTGCCAGCAGCCACCCCGGGACAGGGGTCAACTATGGCTACACCTTC. Protein sequence: CASSHPGTGVNYGYTF.

The V call is TRBV6-4, the J call TRBJ2-1; 9 nucleotides align to TRBD2. The V segment lost 6 bases and the J segment 5 bases; nucleotides outside the gene matches: 11. This CDR3 comprises 16 residues. CDR1 and CDR2 from the germline V gene are MRHNA and SNTAGT. The CDR3 nucleotides are TGTGCCAGCAGCGGTAGCGGGGGAAGTCAGCACAATGAGCAGTTCTTC. Translated, it gives CASSGSGGSQHNEQFF.

This CDR3 reads CASSLATSADTQYF. The CDR3 coding sequence is TGTGCCAGCAGCTTAGCGACTAGCGCAGATACGCAGTATTTT. The chain recombines TRBV7-6 with TRBJ2-3; TRBD2 matches at 8 bases. Germline loops: CDR1 SGHVS, CDR2 FNYEAQ. The CDR3 spans 14 residues. The V and J ends lost 0 bases and 4 bases, in that order; junction bases with no gene match: 0.